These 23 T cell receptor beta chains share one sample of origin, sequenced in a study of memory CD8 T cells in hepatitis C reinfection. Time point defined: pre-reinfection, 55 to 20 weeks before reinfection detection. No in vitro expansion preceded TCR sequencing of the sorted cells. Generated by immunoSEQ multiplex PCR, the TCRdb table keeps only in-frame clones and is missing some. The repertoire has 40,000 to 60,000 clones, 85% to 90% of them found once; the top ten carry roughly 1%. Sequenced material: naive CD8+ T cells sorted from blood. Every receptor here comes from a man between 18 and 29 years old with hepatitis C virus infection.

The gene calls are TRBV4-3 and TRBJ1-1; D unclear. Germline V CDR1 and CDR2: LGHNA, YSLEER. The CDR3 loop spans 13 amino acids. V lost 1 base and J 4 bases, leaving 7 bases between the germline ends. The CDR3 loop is CASSQVYGTEAFF. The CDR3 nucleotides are TGCGCCAGCAGCCAAGTGTACGGCACTGAAGCTTTCTTT.

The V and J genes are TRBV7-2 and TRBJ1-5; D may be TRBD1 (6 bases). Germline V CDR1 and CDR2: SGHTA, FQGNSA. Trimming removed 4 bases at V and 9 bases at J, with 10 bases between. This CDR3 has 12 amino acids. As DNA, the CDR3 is TGTGCCAGCAGCTCCACAGGGCCGCCCCAGCATTTT. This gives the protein CASSSTGPPQHF.

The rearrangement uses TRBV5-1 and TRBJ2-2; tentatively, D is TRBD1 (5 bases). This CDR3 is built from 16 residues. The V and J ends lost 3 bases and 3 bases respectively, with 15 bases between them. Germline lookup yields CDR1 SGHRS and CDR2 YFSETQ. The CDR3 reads CASSSEGATDTGELFF. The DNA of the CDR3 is TGCGCCAGCAGCTCCGAAGGGGCGACGGACACCGGGGAGCTGTTTTTT.

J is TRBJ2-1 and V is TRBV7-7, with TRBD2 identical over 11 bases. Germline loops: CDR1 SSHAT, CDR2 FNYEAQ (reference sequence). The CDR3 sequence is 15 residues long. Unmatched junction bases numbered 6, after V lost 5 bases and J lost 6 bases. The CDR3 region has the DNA TGTGCCAGCAGCAAGGGACTAGCGGCCCCCAATGAGCAGTTCTTC. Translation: CASSKGLAAPNEQFF.

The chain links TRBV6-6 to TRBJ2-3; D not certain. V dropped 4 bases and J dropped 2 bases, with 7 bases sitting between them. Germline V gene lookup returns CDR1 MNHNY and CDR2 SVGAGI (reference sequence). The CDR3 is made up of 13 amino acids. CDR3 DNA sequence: TGTGCCAGCAGTTCCATCTACACAGATACGCAGTATTTT. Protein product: CASSSIYTDTQYF.

CDR3 amino acids: CASSIGGPLEAFF. The CDR3 bases are TGTGCCAGTAGTATCGGAGGGCCCCTTGAAGCTTTCTTT. The rearrangement links TRBV19 to TRBJ1-1; D call uncertain. Germline lookup yields CDR1 LNHDA and CDR2 SQIVND (reference sequence). The CDR3 consists of 13 residues. The V end was cut by 3 bases, the J end by 7 bases, with 12 bases between.

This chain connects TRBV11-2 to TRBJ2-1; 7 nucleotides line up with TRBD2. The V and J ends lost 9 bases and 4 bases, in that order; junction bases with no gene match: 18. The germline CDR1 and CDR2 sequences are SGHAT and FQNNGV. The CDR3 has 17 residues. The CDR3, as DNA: TGTGCCAGTCACCCTGCTGACCGGCGGGAGCATTACAATGAGCAGTTCTTC. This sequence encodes CASHPADRREHYNEQFF.

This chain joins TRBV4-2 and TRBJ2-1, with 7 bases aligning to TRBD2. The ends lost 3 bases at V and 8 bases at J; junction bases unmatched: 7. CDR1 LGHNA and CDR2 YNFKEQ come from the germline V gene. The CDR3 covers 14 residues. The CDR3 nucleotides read TGTGCCAGCAGCCACCCGACTAGCCCCCATGAGCAGTTCTTC. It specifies CASSHPTSPHEQFF.

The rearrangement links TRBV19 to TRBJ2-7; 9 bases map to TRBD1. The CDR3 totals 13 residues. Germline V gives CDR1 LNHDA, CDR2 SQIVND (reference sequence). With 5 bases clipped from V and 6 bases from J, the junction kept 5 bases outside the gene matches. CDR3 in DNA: TGTGCCAGTAGTCCCGGGACAGGGTTCGAGCAGTACTTC. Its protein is CASSPGTGFEQYF.

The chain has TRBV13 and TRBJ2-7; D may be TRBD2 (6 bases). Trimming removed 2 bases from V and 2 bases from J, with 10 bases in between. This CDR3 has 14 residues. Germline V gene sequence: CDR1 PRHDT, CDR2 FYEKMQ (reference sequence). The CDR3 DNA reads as TGTGCCAGCAGCTTAAGCGGGCGGCCCTACGAGCAGTACTTC. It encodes CASSLSGRPYEQYF.

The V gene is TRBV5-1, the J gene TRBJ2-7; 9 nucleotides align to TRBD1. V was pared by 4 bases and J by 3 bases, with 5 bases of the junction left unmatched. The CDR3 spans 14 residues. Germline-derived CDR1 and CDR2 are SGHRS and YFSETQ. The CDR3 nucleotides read TGCGCCAGCAGCCTCGGGACAGGGCACTACGAGCAGTACTTC. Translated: CASSLGTGHYEQYF.

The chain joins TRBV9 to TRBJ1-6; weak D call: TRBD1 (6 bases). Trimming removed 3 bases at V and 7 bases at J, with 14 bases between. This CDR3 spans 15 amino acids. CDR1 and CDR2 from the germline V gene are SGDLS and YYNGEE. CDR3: CASSASGTPNSPLHF. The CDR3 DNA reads TGTGCCAGCAGCGCGTCCGGGACACCAAATTCACCCCTCCACTTT.

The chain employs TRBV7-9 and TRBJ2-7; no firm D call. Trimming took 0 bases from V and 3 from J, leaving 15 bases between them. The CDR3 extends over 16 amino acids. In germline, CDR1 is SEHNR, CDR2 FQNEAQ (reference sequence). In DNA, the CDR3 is TGTGCCAGCAGCTTAGCTGGTCCCGGAGCGCGCTACGAGCAGTACTTC. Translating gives CASSLAGPGARYEQYF.

The DNA of the CDR3 is TGCGCCAGCAGCTTGGTGACGGGAGGGTATGGCTACACCTTC. Its protein product is CASSLVTGGYGYTF. V gene TRBV5-1 combines with J gene TRBJ1-2, with D uncertain. With 0 bases removed from V and 5 bases from J, the gap between germline ends came to 11 bases. Germline V CDR1 and CDR2: SGHRS, YFSETQ. The CDR3 length is 14 residues.

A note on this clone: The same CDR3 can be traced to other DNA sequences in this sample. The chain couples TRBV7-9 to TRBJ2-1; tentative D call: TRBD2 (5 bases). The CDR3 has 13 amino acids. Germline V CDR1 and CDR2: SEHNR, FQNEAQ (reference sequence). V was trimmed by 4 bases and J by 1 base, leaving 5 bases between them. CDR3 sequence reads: CASSSGSYNEQFF. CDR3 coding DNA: TGTGCCAGCAGCTCGGGGTCCTACAATGAGCAGTTCTTC.

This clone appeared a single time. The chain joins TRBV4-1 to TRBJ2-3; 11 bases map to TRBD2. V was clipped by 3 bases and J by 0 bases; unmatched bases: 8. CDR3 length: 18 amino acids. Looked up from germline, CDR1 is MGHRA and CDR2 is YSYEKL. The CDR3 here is CASSHPEGLAESTDTQYF. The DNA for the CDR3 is TGCGCCAGCAGCCACCCCGAGGGACTAGCGGAGAGCACAGATACGCAGTATTTT.

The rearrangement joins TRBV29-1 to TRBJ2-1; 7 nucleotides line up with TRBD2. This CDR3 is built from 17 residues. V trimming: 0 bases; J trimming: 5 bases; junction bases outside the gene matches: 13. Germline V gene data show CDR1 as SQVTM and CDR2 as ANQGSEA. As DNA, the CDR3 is TGCAGCGTTGAAGATCTAAGTTCTAGCGGTCTGGACAATGAGCAGTTCTTC. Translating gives CSVEDLSSSGLDNEQFF.

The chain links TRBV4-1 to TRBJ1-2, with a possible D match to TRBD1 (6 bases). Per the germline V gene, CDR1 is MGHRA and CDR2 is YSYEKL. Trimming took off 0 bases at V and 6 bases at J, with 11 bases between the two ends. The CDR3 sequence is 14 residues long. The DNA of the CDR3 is TGCGCCAGCAGCCAAGATAGGACAGATAATGGCTACACCTTC. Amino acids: CASSQDRTDNGYTF.

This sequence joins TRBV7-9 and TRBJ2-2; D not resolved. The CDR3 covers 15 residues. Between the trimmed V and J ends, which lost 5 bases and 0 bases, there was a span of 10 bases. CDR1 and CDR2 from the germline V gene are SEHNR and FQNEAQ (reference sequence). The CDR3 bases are TGTGCCAGCAGCCCTCGCGGCTCGAACACCGGGGAGCTGTTTTTT. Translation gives CASSPRGSNTGELFF.

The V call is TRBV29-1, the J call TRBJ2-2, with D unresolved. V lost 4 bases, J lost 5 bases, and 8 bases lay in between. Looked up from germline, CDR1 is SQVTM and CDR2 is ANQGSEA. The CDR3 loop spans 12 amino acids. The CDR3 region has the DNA TGCAGCGTTGTTTACTGGACCGGGGAGCTGTTTTTT. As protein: CSVVYWTGELFF.

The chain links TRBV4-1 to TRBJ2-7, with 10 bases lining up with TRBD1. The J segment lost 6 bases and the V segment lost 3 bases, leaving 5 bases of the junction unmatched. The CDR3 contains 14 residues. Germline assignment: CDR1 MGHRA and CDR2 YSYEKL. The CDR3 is CASSHPGQGFEQYF. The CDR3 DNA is TGCGCCAGCAGCCATCCGGGACAGGGGTTCGAGCAGTACTTC.

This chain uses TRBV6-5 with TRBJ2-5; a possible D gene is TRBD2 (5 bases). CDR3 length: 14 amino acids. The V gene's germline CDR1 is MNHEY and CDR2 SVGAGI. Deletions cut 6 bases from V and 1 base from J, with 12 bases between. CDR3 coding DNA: TGTGCCAGCAGCCACGGAGGAATCCAAGAGACCCAGTACTTC. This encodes CASSHGGIQETQYF.

The DNA for the CDR3 is TGTGCCAGCAGTTTAATATTAGCGGGAGGGCCCGGCACAGATACGCAGTATTTT. Translation gives CASSLILAGGPGTDTQYF. V and J are TRBV28 and TRBJ2-3; 11 bases fit TRBD2. CDR3 size: 18 residues. Germline CDR1 and CDR2: MDHEN and SYDVKM. Germline trimming cut 2 bases from V and 1 base from J; bases unmatched to any gene: 8. Variable domain in full (rest from reference TRBV28 and TRBJ2-3): DVKVTQSSRYLVKRTGEKVFLECVQDMDHENMFWYRQDPGLGLRLIYFSYDVKMKEKGDIPEGYSVSREKKERFSLILESASTNQTSMYLCASSLILAGGPGTDTQYFGPGTRLTVL.